This TCR beta chain was recorded in a study of Ad26.COV2.S vaccination and SARS-CoV-2 variants. Study-level findings and limits: The TCR-based breadth and depth measures might underestimate overall T cell responses.

About this clone itself: Its antigen is still unknown.

The CDR3 spans 14 residues. Germline V gene lookup returns CDR1 SGHNT and CDR2 YYREEE (reference sequence). The germline V and J ends were trimmed by 4 bases and 1 base, with 12 bases remaining between them. Treatment given: 15 to 20 received Ad26.COV2.S at low or high dose, single or two shots; several received placebo; per-sample allocation not given. The study sampled participants on day 63 after the first vaccine or placebo injection. This table comes from immunoSEQ multiplex PCR, and its TCRdb copy is limited to in-frame clones, with some not included. Among about 350,000 clones listed, 88% were seen once.

The V and J genes are TRBV5-4 and TRBJ2-7; the D is unclear. The sequencing used peripheral blood, collected in a trial of Ad26.COV2.S vaccine versus placebo. The receptor comes from a person between 18 and 65 years old who received the Ad26.COV2.S COVID-19 vaccine or a placebo. The CDR3 DNA reads TGTGCCAGCAGCCAAAAGACTGGATCCTACGAGCAGTACTTC. Translation: CASSQKTGSYEQYF.